This T cell receptor (beta chain) originates from a study of blood T cells in healthy people across ages. Across the study: The capture of about one barcoded beta molecule per two T cells was achieved by template switching. Study-wide findings and caveats: Whereas aged donors had fewer naive CD4+ cells, long-lived donors had more of them and higher diversity.

The germline gives CDR1 ENHRY, CDR2 SYGVKD. This CDR3 is 15 amino acids long. Deletions cut 0 bases from V and 1 base from J, with 8 bases between. They isolated at least 7 million PBMCs from each sample. This clonotype occurred many times. Its antigen is unknown. PCR was performed a second time for roughly 6 to 12 cycles using a sample-barcoded 5' primer and a J-beta primer mix. From the 5' RACE reads, TCRdb called clonotypes with MiXCR, one entry per CDR3 protein. This sample has approximately 2,000,000 distinct CDR3 sequences; about 39% occur once, and the top ten carry under 25%. The receptor's source is a human donor in good health. This chain joins TRBV10-3 and TRBJ2-3; D possibly matches TRBD1 or TRBD2 (5 bases each). The sequenced sample consisted of blood. The CDR3 DNA reads TGTGCCATCAGTGAGTCCAGGGACGGCACAGATACGCAGTATTTT. This gives the protein CAISESRDGTDTQYF.